Included here is one T cell receptor (beta chain) sequence, with context. No antigen is known for it. The junction departs from germline at one end; a sequencing error may be responsible. The data originate from a study of T cell responses to AZD1222 COVID-19 vaccine. The table came from immunoSEQ multiplex PCR; TCRdb's copy has only in-frame clones and leaves some out. The sample lists over 150,000 clones, 90% to 95% occurring once. Study outcomes and limitations: Dominant CD4 TCR responses targeted spike regions 160-218 and 743-854. Spike-specific TCR depth and breadth grew after two AZD1222 doses. Females made up more of the donors, who were largely white British, and clonal diversity may have come out too low.

Second-dose timings of about 4 or about 12 weeks were pooled. Sequenced here: peripheral blood, sampled 28 days after the second AZD1222 dose. This receptor was taken from an adult who received the AZD1222 COVID-19 vaccine.

The DNA of the CDR3 is TGTGCCAGCAGCAGGGCCCCCCTAGAGGCCCAGTACTTC. This translates into CASSRAPLEAQYF. The chain links TRBV7-2 to TRBJ2-5; D not certain. Germline V gene sequence: CDR1 SGHTA, CDR2 FQGNSA. This CDR3 has 13 amino acids.